One sample yielded the 8 T cell receptor beta chains listed below, sequenced in a study of T cells in localized non-small cell lung cancer. Profiled with immunoSEQ multiplex PCR; TCRdb holds only in-frame clones, not every one. Seen here are some 15,000 clones, over 75% observed once, and the top ten hold about 30%. The material sequenced was peripheral blood, taken before any cancer treatment. Receptors originate from a male donor older than 55 with stage I lung adenocarcinoma.

By its share, this clone is medium-sized. The chain has TRBV5-6 and TRBJ2-7, with TRBD1 matching over 10 bases. Germline V gives CDR1 SGHDT, CDR2 YYEEEE. With V trimmed by 5 bases and J by 4 bases, 6 bases remained unmatched. This CDR3 comprises 14 residues. The CDR3: CASSSPGQGYEQYF. CDR3 sequence (DNA): TGTGCCAGCAGTTCCCCGGGACAGGGGTACGAGCAGTACTTC.

This chain joins TRBV6-5 and TRBJ1-1; D call uncertain. The CDR3 loop spans 14 amino acids. Trimming took off 7 bases at V and 0 bases at J, with 12 bases between the two ends. Germline-derived CDR1 and CDR2 are MNHEY and SVGAGI. Written as DNA, the CDR3 is TGTGCCAGCAACCAAGGTCCGGTGAACACTGAAGCTTTCTTT. It codes for CASNQGPVNTEAFF.

V and J are TRBV6-1 and TRBJ2-3; D gene ambiguous. With 1 base removed from V and 3 bases from J, the gap between germline ends came to 11 bases. Germline CDR1 reads MNHNS; CDR2 reads SASEGT. This CDR3 contains 15 residues. In DNA, the CDR3 is TGTGCCAGCAGTGAAGGAGTAGTCGGGACAGATACGCAGTATTTT. Amino acids: CASSEGVVGTDTQYF.

The chain is built from TRBV7-3 and TRBJ2-5; D possibly corresponds to TRBD1 (6 bases). The CDR3 runs 13 residues. V lost 5 bases and J 2 bases, leaving 9 bases between the germline ends. CDR1 SGHTA and CDR2 FQGTGA come from the germline V gene. As DNA, the CDR3 is TGTGCCAGCAGCCCCGGACAGCAAGAGACCCAGTACTTC. It yields the protein CASSPGQQETQYF.

V gene TRBV9 combines with J gene TRBJ2-1, with 7 positions matching TRBD2. Trimming cost V 0 bases and J 2 bases; bases outside gene matches: 5. This CDR3 is built from 16 residues. CDR1 SGDLS and CDR2 YYNGEE come from the germline V gene. CDR3 bases: TGTGCCAGCAGCGTAGGAGTTGGGACTACCTACAATGAGCAGTTCTTC. Translated, it gives CASSVGVGTTYNEQFF.

The rearrangement links TRBV27 to TRBJ2-3; 7 bases are shared with TRBD1. Trimming at V came to 5 bases and at J to 1 base, leaving 6 bases not matched to a gene. The length of the CDR3 is 15 residues. Germline CDR1 is MNHEY and CDR2 is SMNVEV (reference sequence). The CDR3 region has the DNA TGTGCCAGCAGTCCTAGGGGGCCGGGCACAGATACGCAGTATTTT. Protein: CASSPRGPGTDTQYF.

The rearrangement links TRBV5-5 to TRBJ2-7, with D uncertain. The germline gives CDR1 SGHKS, CDR2 YYEKEE (reference sequence). V lost 2 bases, J lost 0 bases, and 0 bases lay in between. CDR3 length: 11 amino acids. In DNA form, the CDR3 reads TGTGCCAGCAGCTTCTCCTACGAGCAGTACTTC. Amino acids: CASSFSYEQYF.

The table lists this clone with a few counts. J is TRBJ2-7 and V is TRBV27; a possible D gene is TRBD2 (5 bases). V was shortened by 3 bases and J by 2 bases, with 8 bases between the two germline ends. The germline V gene has CDR1 MNHEY and CDR2 SMNVEV (reference sequence). The CDR3 is 13 residues long. The CDR3 loop is CASSFYGTYEQYF. The CDR3 DNA reads as TGTGCCAGCAGTTTTTACGGGACCTACGAGCAGTACTTC.